The 11 T cell receptor beta chains listed next were all sequenced from one sample in a study of cytomegalovirus exposure and HLA in healthy donors. Primers for the PCR totalled 60 Vbeta and 13 Jbeta. The method was immunoSEQ multiplex PCR; TCRdb's version includes in-frame clones alone and lacks a portion of them. The sample consists of tens of thousands of clones, about 79% of them appearing once. The sample comprised PBMCs. Receptors originate from a male donor in good health and CMV-seropositive.

The chain joins TRBV9 to TRBJ2-5; 8 bases match TRBD1. The J call could be wrong; TRBJ2-7 is a better fit for the DNA end. The length of the CDR3 is 14 residues. CDR1 and CDR2 (germline): SGDLS, YYNGEE. CDR3 in amino acids: CASSGTGGSYEQYF. The CDR3 DNA sequence: TGTGCCAGCAGCGGAACAGGGGGCTCCTACGAGCAGTACTTC.

This chain links TRBV5-6 with TRBJ2-2, with 7 bases lining up with TRBD2. J lost 3 bases, V lost 1 base, and 6 bases had no gene match. The CDR3 spans 16 residues. Germline V gives CDR1 SGHDT, CDR2 YYEEEE. The DNA of the CDR3 is TGTGCCAGCAGCTTGACCTATGGGGGGGACACCGGGGAGCTGTTTTTT. This encodes CASSLTYGGDTGELFF.

The chain links TRBV10-3 to TRBJ1-1; D possibly corresponds to TRBD1 (5 bases). The V and J ends lost 0 bases and 5 bases respectively, with 7 bases between them. The CDR3 has 13 residues. Per germline, CDR1 ENHRY and CDR2 SYGVKD. The CDR3: CAISESRGTEAFF. The CDR3 coding sequence is TGTGCCATCAGTGAGTCTAGGGGAACTGAAGCTTTCTTT.

This clone was detected once. The chain recombines TRBV28 with TRBJ1-2; TRBD1 matches 8 bases. This CDR3 spans 16 amino acids. The ends lost 3 bases at V and 8 bases at J; junction bases unmatched: 14. Germline V gene data show CDR1 as MDHEN and CDR2 as SYDVKM. The CDR3 sequence: CASSFSGGADSIGYTF. For the CDR3, the DNA is TGTGCCAGCAGTTTTTCAGGGGGCGCGGACTCAATAGGCTACACCTTC.

The chain uses TRBV6-5 and TRBJ2-1; 8 positions match TRBD2. The CDR3 spans 15 residues. Germline V gene data show CDR1 as MNHEY and CDR2 as SVGAGI. The V gene end was trimmed by 7 bases and the J gene end by 9 bases; junction bases not matched to a gene: 14. The CDR3 nucleotides read TGTGCCAGCACTACCGGGGGGGGAGAGGGGGTTGAGCAGTTCTTC. Its translation is CASTTGGGEGVEQFF.

The chain uses TRBV6-6 and TRBJ1-1; D gene uncertain. Per the germline V gene, CDR1 is MNHNY and CDR2 is SVGAGI (reference sequence). Trimming removed 6 bases at V and 3 bases at J, with 11 bases between. The CDR3 sequence is 13 residues long. The CDR3 protein is CASSRGWHTEAFF. The CDR3 DNA follows: TGTGCCAGCAGCCGCGGGTGGCACACTGAAGCTTTCTTT.

The chain couples TRBV2 to TRBJ1-4; D unclear. Per germline, CDR1 SNHLY and CDR2 FYNNEI. V was shortened by 7 bases and J by 8 bases, with 8 bases between the two germline ends. CDR3 length: 11 residues. CDR3 in DNA: TGTGCCAGCACTCTTCCCGAAAAACTGTTTTTT. It translates to CASTLPEKLFF.

V is TRBV18 and J is TRBJ2-1; TRBD1 matches at 8 bases. Germline V gives CDR1 KGHSH, CDR2 LQKENI. V trimming: 4 bases; J trimming: 6 bases; junction bases outside the gene matches: 8. CDR3 length: 15 residues. The CDR3 region is CASSLQQTGANEQFF. CDR3 DNA: TGTGCCAGCTCACTACAACAGACAGGGGCCAATGAGCAGTTCTTC.

The gene calls are TRBV4-3 and TRBJ2-5, with TRBD2 identical over 8 bases. The DNA end favors TRBJ2-7, so the J call may be wrong. This CDR3 comprises 14 residues. Germline CDR1 reads LGHNA; CDR2 reads YSLEER. CDR3 in DNA: TGCGCCAGCAGCCGCCAGCGGGGGCAGGACGAGCAGTACTTC. This translates into CASSRQRGQDEQYF.

The chain recombines TRBV27 with TRBJ1-2; no definite D call. Germline assignment: CDR1 MNHEY and CDR2 SMNVEV (reference sequence). This CDR3 has 12 amino acids. Trimming shortened V by 5 bases and J by 10 bases, and 14 bases separated the two germline ends. The CDR3 protein is CASSQVGRDYTF. CDR3 in DNA: TGTGCCAGCAGTCAGGTCGGGAGGGACTACACCTTC.

This clone appeared once. J is TRBJ2-1 and V is TRBV12-5, with unresolved D. From germline, CDR1 is LGHNT and CDR2 FRNRAP. This CDR3 has 14 residues. The ends were cut back, 1 base at V and 9 bases at J, with 13 bases in the middle. CDR3 region: CASGLGEKISEQFF. CDR3 bases: TGTGCTAGTGGTTTGGGCGAAAAGATATCTGAGCAGTTCTTC. Full variable domain (remainder filled in from reference TRBV12-5 and TRBJ2-1): DARVTQTPRHKVTEMGQEVTMRCQPILGHNTVFWYRQTMMQGLELLAYFRNRAPLDDSGMPKDRFSAEMPDATLATLKIQPSEPRDSAVYFCASGLGEKISEQFFGPGTRLTVL.